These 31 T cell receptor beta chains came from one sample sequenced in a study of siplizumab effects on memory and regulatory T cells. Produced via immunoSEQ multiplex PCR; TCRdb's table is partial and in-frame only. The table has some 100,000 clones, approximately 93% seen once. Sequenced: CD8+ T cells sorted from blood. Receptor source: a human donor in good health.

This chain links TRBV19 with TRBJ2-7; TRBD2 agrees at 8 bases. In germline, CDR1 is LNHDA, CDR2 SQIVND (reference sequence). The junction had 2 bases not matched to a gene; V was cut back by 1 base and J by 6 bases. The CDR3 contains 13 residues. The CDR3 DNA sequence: TGTGCCAGTAGTATAGGACTAGCGCTCGAGCAGTACTTC. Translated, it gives CASSIGLALEQYF.

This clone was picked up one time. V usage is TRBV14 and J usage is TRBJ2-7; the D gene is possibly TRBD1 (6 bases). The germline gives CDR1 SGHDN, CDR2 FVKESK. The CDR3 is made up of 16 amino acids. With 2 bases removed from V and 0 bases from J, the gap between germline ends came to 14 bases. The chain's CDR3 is CASSQKIGTSSYEQYF. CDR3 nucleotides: TGTGCCAGCAGCCAAAAGATCGGGACAAGCTCCTACGAGCAGTACTTC.

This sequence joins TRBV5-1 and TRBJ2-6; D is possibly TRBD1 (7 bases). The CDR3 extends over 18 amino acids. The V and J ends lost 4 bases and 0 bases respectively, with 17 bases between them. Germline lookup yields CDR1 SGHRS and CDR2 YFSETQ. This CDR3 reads CASSPRAGGTSGANVLTF. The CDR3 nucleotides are TGCGCCAGCAGCCCGAGGGCAGGGGGGACCTCTGGGGCCAACGTCCTGACTTTC.

The CDR3 region has the DNA TGTGCCAGCAGCGTGGGGGACACTGCGCAGGAGCAGTACTTC. It codes for CASSVGDTAQEQYF. The chain joins TRBV9 to TRBJ2-7; TRBD1 might be the D (6 bases). CDR3 length: 14 residues. Trimming removed 2 bases from V and 7 bases from J, with 16 bases in between. CDR1 SGDLS and CDR2 YYNGEE come from the germline V gene.

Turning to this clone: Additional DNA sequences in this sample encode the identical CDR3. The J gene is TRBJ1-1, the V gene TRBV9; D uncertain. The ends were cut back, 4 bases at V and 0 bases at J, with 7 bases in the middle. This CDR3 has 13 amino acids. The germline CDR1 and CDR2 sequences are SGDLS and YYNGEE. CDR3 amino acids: CASSPRLNTEAFF. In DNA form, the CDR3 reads TGTGCCAGCAGCCCACGCCTGAACACTGAAGCTTTCTTT.

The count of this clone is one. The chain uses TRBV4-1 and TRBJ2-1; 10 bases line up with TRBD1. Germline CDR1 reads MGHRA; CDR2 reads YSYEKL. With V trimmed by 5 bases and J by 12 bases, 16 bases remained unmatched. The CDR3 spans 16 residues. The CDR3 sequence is CASSGTPGTGDLLQFF. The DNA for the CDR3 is TGCGCCAGCAGCGGAACGCCCGGGACAGGGGACCTACTGCAGTTCTTC.

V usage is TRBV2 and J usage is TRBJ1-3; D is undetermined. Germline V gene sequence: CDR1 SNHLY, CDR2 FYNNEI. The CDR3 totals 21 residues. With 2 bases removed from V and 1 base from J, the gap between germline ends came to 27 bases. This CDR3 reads CASSEPTESLGMAVSGNTIYF. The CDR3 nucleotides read TGTGCCAGCAGTGAACCGACGGAGTCTCTTGGCATGGCGGTTTCTGGAAACACCATATATTTT.

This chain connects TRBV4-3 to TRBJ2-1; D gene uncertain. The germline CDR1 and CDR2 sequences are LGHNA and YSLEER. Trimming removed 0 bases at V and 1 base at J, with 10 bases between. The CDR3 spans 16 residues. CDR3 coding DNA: TGCGCCAGCAGCCAAGATCTGCCGGGTTCCTACAATGAGCAGTTCTTC. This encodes CASSQDLPGSYNEQFF.

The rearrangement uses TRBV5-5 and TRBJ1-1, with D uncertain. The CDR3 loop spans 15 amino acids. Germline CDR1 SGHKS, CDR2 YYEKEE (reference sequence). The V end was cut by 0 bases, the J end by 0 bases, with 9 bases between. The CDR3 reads CASSLGGNMNTEAFF. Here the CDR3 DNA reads TGTGCCAGCAGCTTGGGAGGGAATATGAACACTGAAGCTTTCTTT.

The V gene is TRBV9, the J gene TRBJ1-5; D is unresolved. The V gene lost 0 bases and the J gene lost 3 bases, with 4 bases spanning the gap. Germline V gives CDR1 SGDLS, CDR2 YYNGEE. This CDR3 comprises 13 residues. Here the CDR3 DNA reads TGTGCCAGCAGCGTAGGGATCAATCAGCCCCAGCATTTT. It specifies CASSVGINQPQHF.

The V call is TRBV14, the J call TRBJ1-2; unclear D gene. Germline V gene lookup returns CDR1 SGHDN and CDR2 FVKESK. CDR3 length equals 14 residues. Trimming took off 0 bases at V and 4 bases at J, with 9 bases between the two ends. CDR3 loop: CASSQEGRIYGYTF. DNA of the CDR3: TGTGCCAGCAGCCAAGAAGGTCGGATCTATGGCTACACCTTC. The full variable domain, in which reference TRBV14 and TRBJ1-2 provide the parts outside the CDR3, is EAGVTQFPSHSVIEKGQTVTLRCDPISGHDNLYWYRRVMGKEIKFLLHFVKESKQDESGMPNNRFLAERTGGTYSTLKVQPAELEDSGVYFCASSQEGRIYGYTFGSGTRLTVV.

CDR3 protein: CASSQDRGDYEQYF. CDR3 in DNA: TGCGCCAGCAGCCAAGACAGGGGGGACTACGAGCAGTACTTC. The V gene is TRBV4-3, the J gene TRBJ2-7, with D possibly being TRBD1 (7 bases). Trimming stripped 0 bases from V and 3 bases from J, with 9 bases between. The CDR3 length is 14 residues. In germline, CDR1 is LGHNA, CDR2 YSLEER.

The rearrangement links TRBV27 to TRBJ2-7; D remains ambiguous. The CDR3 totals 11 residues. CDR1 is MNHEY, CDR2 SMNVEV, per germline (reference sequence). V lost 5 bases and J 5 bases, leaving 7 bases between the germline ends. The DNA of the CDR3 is TGTGCCAGCAGTCAATCGGACGAGCAGTACTTC. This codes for CASSQSDEQYF.

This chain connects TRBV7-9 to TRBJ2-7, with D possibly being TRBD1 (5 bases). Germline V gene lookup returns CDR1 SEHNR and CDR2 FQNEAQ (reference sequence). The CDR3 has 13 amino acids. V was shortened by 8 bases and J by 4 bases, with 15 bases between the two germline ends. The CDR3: CASSPPRAYEQYF. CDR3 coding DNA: TGTGCCAGCTCCCCACCCAGGGCGTACGAGCAGTACTTC. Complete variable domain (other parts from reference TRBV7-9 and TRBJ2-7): DTGVSQNPRHKITKRGQNVTFRCDPISEHNRLYWYRQTLGQGPEFLTYFQNEAQLEKSRLLSDRFSAERPKGSFSTLEIQRTEQGDSAMYLCASSPPRAYEQYFGPGTRLTVT.

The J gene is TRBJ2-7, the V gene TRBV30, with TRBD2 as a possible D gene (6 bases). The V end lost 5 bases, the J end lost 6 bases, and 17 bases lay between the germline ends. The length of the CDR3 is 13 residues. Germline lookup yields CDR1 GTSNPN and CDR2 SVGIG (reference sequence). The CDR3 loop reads CAWGHPGGLEQYF. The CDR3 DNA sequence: TGTGCCTGGGGCCACCCCGGAGGGCTCGAGCAGTACTTC.

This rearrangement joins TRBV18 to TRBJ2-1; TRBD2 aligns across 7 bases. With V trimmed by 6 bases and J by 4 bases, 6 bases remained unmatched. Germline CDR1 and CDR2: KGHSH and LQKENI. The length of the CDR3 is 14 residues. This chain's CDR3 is CASSGGSVYNEQFF. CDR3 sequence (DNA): TGTGCCAGCTCCGGGGGGAGTGTTTACAATGAGCAGTTCTTC.

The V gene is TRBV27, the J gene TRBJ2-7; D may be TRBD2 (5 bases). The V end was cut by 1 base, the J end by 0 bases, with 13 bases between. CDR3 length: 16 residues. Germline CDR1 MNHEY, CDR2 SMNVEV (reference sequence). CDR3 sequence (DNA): TGTGCCAGCAGTTTATTCGCTGGGGAGCTCTCCTACGAGCAGTACTTC. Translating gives CASSLFAGELSYEQYF.

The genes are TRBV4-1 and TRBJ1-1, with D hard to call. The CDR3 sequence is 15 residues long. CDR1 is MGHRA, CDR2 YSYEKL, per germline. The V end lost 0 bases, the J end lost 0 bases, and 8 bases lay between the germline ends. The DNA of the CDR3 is TGCGCCAGCAGCCAAGATAGGTCCATGAACACTGAAGCTTTCTTT. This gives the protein CASSQDRSMNTEAFF.

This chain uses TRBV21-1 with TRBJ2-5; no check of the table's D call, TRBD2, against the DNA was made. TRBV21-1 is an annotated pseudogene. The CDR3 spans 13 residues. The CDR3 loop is CASTRGNQKTQYF. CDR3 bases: TGTGCCAGCACCCGGGGGAACCAAAAGACCCAGTACTTC.

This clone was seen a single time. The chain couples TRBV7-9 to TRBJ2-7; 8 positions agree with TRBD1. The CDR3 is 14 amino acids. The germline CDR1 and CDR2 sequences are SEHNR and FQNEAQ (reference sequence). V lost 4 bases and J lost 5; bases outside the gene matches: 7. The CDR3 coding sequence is TGTGCCAGCAGCTCGGGACAGGACGGAAACGAGCAGTACTTC. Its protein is CASSSGQDGNEQYF.

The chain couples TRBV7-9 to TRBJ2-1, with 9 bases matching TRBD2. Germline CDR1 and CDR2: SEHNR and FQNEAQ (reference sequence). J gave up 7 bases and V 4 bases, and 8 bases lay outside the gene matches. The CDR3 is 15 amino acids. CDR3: CASSSSGAGRNEQFF. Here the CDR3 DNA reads TGTGCCAGCAGCTCTAGCGGGGCAGGGAGGAATGAGCAGTTCTTC.

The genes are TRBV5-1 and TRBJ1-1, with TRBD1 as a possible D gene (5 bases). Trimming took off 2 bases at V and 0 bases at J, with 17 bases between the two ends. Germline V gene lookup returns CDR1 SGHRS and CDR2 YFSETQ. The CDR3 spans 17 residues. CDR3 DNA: TGCGCCAGCAGCTTAGAGACGCCCAGGGCTCTGAACACTGAAGCTTTCTTT. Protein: CASSLETPRALNTEAFF.

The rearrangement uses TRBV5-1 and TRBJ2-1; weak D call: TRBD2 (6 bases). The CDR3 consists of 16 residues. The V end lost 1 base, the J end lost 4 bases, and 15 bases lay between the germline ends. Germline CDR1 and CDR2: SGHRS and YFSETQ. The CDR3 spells CASSLKTGDPYNEQFF. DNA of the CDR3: TGCGCCAGCAGCTTGAAAACGGGGGACCCGTACAATGAGCAGTTCTTC. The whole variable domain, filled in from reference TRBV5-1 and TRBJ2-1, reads KAGVTQTPRYLIKTRGQQVTLSCSPISGHRSVSWYQQTPGQGLQFLFEYFSETQRNKGNFPGRFSGRQFSNSRSEMNVSTLELGDSALYLCASSLKTGDPYNEQFFGPGTRLTVL.

The CDR3 region is CASSLAGLAGNEQYF. DNA for the CDR3: TGCGCCAGCAGCCTAGCGGGACTAGCGGGAAACGAGCAGTACTTC. The J gene is TRBJ2-7, the V gene TRBV4-1, with 13 bases identical to TRBD2. V lost 4 bases to trimming and J lost 5 bases; unmatched junction nucleotides: 5. There are 15 residues in the CDR3. Germline CDR1 reads MGHRA; CDR2 reads YSYEKL.

CDR3 bases: TGCGCCAGCAGCTTTGAGGGGGAAACCTACGAGCAGTACTTC. Translating gives CASSFEGETYEQYF. The genes are TRBV5-1 and TRBJ2-7, with a possible D match to TRBD1 (6 bases). Trimming stripped 2 bases from V and 2 bases from J, with 11 bases between. The CDR3 sequence is 14 residues long. The germline V gene has CDR1 SGHRS and CDR2 YFSETQ. The whole variable domain, remainder taken from reference TRBV5-1 and TRBJ2-7, is KAGVTQTPRYLIKTRGQQVTLSCSPISGHRSVSWYQQTPGQGLQFLFEYFSETQRNKGNFPGRFSGRQFSNSRSEMNVSTLELGDSALYLCASSFEGETYEQYFGPGTRLTVT.

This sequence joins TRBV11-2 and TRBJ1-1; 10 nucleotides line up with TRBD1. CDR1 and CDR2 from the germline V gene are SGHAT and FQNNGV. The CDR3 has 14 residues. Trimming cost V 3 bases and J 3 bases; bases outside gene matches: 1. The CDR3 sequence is CASSFGTGDTEAFF. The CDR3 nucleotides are TGTGCCAGCAGCTTCGGGACAGGGGACACTGAAGCTTTCTTT.

For the CDR3, the DNA is TGTGCCAGCAGCTTAGACTACGGGGGAGAAGAGACCCAGTACTTC. This sequence encodes CASSLDYGGEETQYF. This chain connects TRBV7-9 to TRBJ2-5; perhaps TRBD2 as D (6 bases). From germline, CDR1 is SEHNR and CDR2 FQNEAQ (reference sequence). The CDR3 covers 15 residues. Trimming shortened V by 1 base and J by 3 bases, and 12 bases separated the two germline ends.

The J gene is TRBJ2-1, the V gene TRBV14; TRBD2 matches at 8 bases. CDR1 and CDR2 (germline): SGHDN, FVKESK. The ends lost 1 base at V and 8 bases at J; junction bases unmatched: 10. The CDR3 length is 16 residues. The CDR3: CASSQVFSGSGYEQFF. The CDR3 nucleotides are TGTGCCAGCAGCCAAGTATTCAGCGGGAGCGGCTATGAGCAGTTCTTC. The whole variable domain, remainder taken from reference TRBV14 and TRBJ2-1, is EAGVTQFPSHSVIEKGQTVTLRCDPISGHDNLYWYRRVMGKEIKFLLHFVKESKQDESGMPNNRFLAERTGGTYSTLKVQPAELEDSGVYFCASSQVFSGSGYEQFFGPGTRLTVL.

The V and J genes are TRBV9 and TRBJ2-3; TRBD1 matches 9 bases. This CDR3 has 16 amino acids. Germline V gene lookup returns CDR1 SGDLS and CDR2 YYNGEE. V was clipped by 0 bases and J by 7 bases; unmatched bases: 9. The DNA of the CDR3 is TGTGCCAGCAGCGTAGGGGACCGGGACAGGGAGCATACGCAGTATTTT. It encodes CASSVGDRDREHTQYF. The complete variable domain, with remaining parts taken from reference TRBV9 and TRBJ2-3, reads DSGVTQTPKHLITATGQRVTLRCSPRSGDLSVYWYQQSLDQGLQFLIQYYNGEERAKGNILERFSAQQFPDLHSELNLSSLELGDSALYFCASSVGDRDREHTQYFGPGTRLTVL.

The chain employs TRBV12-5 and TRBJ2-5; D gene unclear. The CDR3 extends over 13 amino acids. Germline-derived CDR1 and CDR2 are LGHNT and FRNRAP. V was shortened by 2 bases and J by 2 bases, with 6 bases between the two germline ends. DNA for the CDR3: TGTGCTAGTGGTTTGTTTCCGCAAGAGACCCAGTACTTC. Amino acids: CASGLFPQETQYF.

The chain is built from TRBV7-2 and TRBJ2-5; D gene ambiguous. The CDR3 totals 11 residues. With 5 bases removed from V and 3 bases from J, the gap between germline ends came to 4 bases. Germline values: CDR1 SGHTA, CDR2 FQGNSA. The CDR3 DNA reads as TGTGCCAGCAGCACTGAAGAGACCCAGTACTTC. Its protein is CASSTEETQYF.